Listed here are 15 T cell receptor beta chains from one sample, sequenced in a study of shared clonotypes between healthy human individuals. The table came from immunoSEQ multiplex PCR; TCRdb's copy has only in-frame clones and leaves some out. The sample includes some 2.3 million clones, 93% of them seen just once. The source material was naive CD4+ T cells from PBMCs. Subset indicated: CD45RA+ positively selected. The receptors were gathered from a man younger than 35 in good health. Some clones in this sample may be carry-over from other donors' samples.

The J gene is TRBJ2-2, the V gene TRBV5-1; D possibly matches TRBD1 or TRBD2 (6 bases each). This CDR3 has 17 amino acids. The ends were cut back, 0 bases at V and 5 bases at J, with 17 bases in the middle. Germline V gene data show CDR1 as SGHRS and CDR2 as YFSETQ. The CDR3 reads CASSLASGAQRTGELFF. DNA for the CDR3: TGCGCCAGCAGCTTGGCCTCGGGGGCACAGCGGACCGGGGAGCTGTTTTTT.

The DNA of the CDR3 is TGTGCCAGCAGCTTGGGACAGTTCAATCAGCCCCAGCATTTT. Encoded protein: CASSLGQFNQPQHF. V usage is TRBV7-2 and J usage is TRBJ1-5, with TRBD1 matching 7 bases. J was trimmed by 3 bases and V by 3 bases; bases with no gene match: 2. The CDR3 spans 14 residues. Per the germline V gene, CDR1 is SGHTA and CDR2 is FQGNSA.

The chain combines TRBV28 with TRBJ2-7; D is perhaps TRBD2 (5 bases). The germline V gene has CDR1 MDHEN and CDR2 SYDVKM. Trimming cost V 11 bases and J 5 bases, with 16 bases left between them. The CDR3 consists of 12 residues. CDR3 loop: CASGVVSDEQYF. The CDR3 DNA sequence: TGTGCCTCCGGGGTTGTGAGCGACGAGCAGTACTTC.

This chain joins TRBV5-1 and TRBJ2-7; 9 bases align to TRBD1. The trim removed 7 bases at V and 2 bases at J, leaving 10 bases unmatched. The CDR3 runs 15 residues. Germline CDR1 is SGHRS and CDR2 is YFSETQ. Here the CDR3 reads CASGVAGQGTYEQYF. The CDR3 nucleotides read TGCGCCAGCGGGGTCGCGGGACAGGGAACCTACGAGCAGTACTTC.

With regard to this clone: The identical CDR3 is also encoded by other nucleotide sequences in the sample. The rearrangement links TRBV7-2 to TRBJ2-2; 7 bases are a match to TRBD1. In germline, CDR1 is SGHTA, CDR2 FQGNSA. The CDR3 contains 16 residues. The junction had 2 bases not matched to a gene; V was cut back by 1 base and J by 0 bases. CDR3 amino acids: CASSLDRGANTGELFF. CDR3 DNA: TGTGCCAGCAGCTTAGACAGGGGCGCGAACACCGGGGAGCTGTTTTTT.

Worth noting for this clone: Additional DNA sequences in this sample encode the identical CDR3. The chain has TRBV7-3 and TRBJ2-1, with D perhaps TRBD2 (5 bases). Germline V gene sequence: CDR1 SGHTA, CDR2 FQGTGA. Trimming cost V 4 bases and J 0 bases, with 7 bases left between them. The CDR3 contains 14 residues. The CDR3 here is CASSWAGSYNEQFF. The DNA for the CDR3 is TGTGCCAGCAGCTGGGCGGGCTCCTACAATGAGCAGTTCTTC.

The chain is built from TRBV6-6 and TRBJ1-5; TRBD1 is a possible D gene (5 bases). Germline V gives CDR1 MNHNY, CDR2 SVGAGI (reference sequence). The CDR3 is 14 residues long. V was trimmed by 1 base and J by 5 bases, leaving 9 bases between them. CDR3 bases: TGTGCCAGCAGTTACTGGGGGGGGGATCAGCCCCAGCATTTT. Its translation: CASSYWGGDQPQHF.

This chain uses TRBV2 with TRBJ2-7, with D perhaps matching TRBD1 (5 bases). CDR3 length equals 15 residues. V lost 2 bases and J lost 1, with 12 bases in between. CDR1 and CDR2 (germline): SNHLY, FYNNEI. CDR3 sequence: CASSEQGRVSYEQYF. CDR3 coding DNA: TGTGCCAGCAGTGAACAGGGAAGGGTATCCTACGAGCAGTACTTC.

This chain uses TRBV5-4 with TRBJ2-7; 7 bases are a match to TRBD1. Germline assignment: CDR1 SGHNT and CDR2 YYREEE (reference sequence). V gave up 3 bases and J gave up 2 bases; unmatched junction bases: 8. The CDR3 is made up of 15 amino acids. The CDR3: CASSSRTGPTYEQYF. The CDR3 coding sequence is TGTGCCAGCAGCTCCAGGACAGGTCCAACCTACGAGCAGTACTTC.

The chain combines TRBV30 with TRBJ2-7, with 8 bases lining up with TRBD2. J lost 5 bases, V lost 0 bases, and 9 bases had no gene match. This CDR3 region has 15 residues. The germline V gene has CDR1 GTSNPN and CDR2 SVGIG (reference sequence). The CDR3 sequence is CAWSVGTRVGNEQYF. The DNA for the CDR3 is TGTGCCTGGAGTGTAGGGACTAGAGTCGGCAACGAGCAGTACTTC.

This chain links TRBV5-6 with TRBJ1-2; 8 bases align to TRBD1. This CDR3 has 14 residues. CDR1 and CDR2 from the germline V gene are SGHDT and YYEEEE. The trim removed 4 bases at V and 4 bases at J, leaving 6 bases unmatched. DNA of the CDR3: TGTGCCAGCAGCCACCGGACAGGGCTCTATGGCTACACCTTC. It translates to CASSHRTGLYGYTF.

V gene TRBV15 combines with J gene TRBJ2-7; D gene unclear. In germline, CDR1 is LNHNV, CDR2 YYDKDF (reference sequence). Between the trimmed V and J ends, which lost 0 bases and 5 bases, there was a span of 14 bases. CDR3 length: 15 amino acids. CDR3 protein: CATSRDPRPGHEQYF. DNA for the CDR3: TGTGCCACCAGCAGAGATCCCCGACCCGGCCACGAGCAGTACTTC.

This clone was observed once. V usage is TRBV29-1 and J usage is TRBJ1-3, with D hard to call. Trimming stripped 1 base from V and 8 bases from J, with 12 bases between. Per the germline V gene, CDR1 is SQVTM and CDR2 is ANQGSEA. CDR3 length: 13 residues. Written as DNA, the CDR3 is TGCAGCGTTGAAGTTGAAAGACGGGACACCATATATTTT. It is translated as CSVEVERRDTIYF.

The V call is TRBV6-8, the J call TRBJ2-7, with 12 nucleotides matching TRBD2. J lost 2 bases, V lost 6 bases, and 17 bases had no gene match. CDR3 length equals 19 residues. The germline CDR1 and CDR2 sequences are MNHGY and SAAAGT. In nucleotides, the CDR3 is TGTGCCAGCAGCCGACCCCCTACTAGCGGGAGGAGGTCAGCCTACGAGCAGTACTTC. Protein sequence: CASSRPPTSGRRSAYEQYF.

This chain links TRBV28 with TRBJ2-5, with 11 bases that match TRBD2. The CDR3 runs to 14 residues. The germline V gene has CDR1 MDHEN and CDR2 SYDVKM. V dropped 8 bases and J dropped 4; count of bases not matched to a gene: 6. CDR3 DNA: TGTGCCAGCGGGCTGACTAGCGGGACAGAGACCCAGTACTTC. Protein: CASGLTSGTETQYF.